This T cell receptor beta chain was retrieved from a study of T cells in Graves' hyperthyroidism and ophthalmopathy. As concerns this clonotype: This may come from a read error, since a much larger clone is one base off.

The germline CDR1 and CDR2 sequences are MDHEN and SYDVKM. There are 13 residues in the CDR3. What was amplified from RNA transcripts were TCR beta CDR3 regions. HTBI primers were used for first-round RT-PCR of the TCR CDR3. TCRdb used MiXCR to reprocess the multiplex PCR reads, holding one entry per CDR3 protein. The sample shows some 300,000 distinct CDR3 sequences, approximately 15% of them seen only once. The genes are TRBV28 and TRBJ1-5, with D hard to call. The last part of the DNA fits TRBJ2-3 better; the J call may be wrong. The TCR originated in a woman aged 35 to 49 with Graves' hyperthyroidism. Sequences were obtained from blood. CDR3 sequence (DNA): TGTGCCGGCAGTTTGTCGGTCAATCAGCCCCAGTATTTT. Its translation is CAGSLSVNQPQYF.